Given below is one TCR beta chain in context. The read is 3 residues too short to cover the CDR3 end, so that end is filled in from the germline J gene. Genomic DNA, averaging 1200 ng per sample, yielded TCR beta CDR3 via immunoSEQ. TCRdb keeps only in-frame clones here, not all; method: immunoSEQ multiplex PCR. This listing includes approximately 35,000 clones. The CDR3 extends over 13 amino acids. The V and J ends lost 2 bases and 6 bases respectively, with 13 bases between them. Germline CDR1 DFQATT, CDR2 SNEGSKA (reference sequence). These data are taken from a study of T cells in women clearing cervical HPV infection. On the study more broadly: Case blood was drawn when the lesion was first found; control blood after infection became undetectable.

Cervical HPV DNA detected by MY09/MY11 PCR, typed by dot-blot. This clonotype originated in a woman aged 18-70 years with a cervical HPV16 infection that either progressed to CIN3+ or cleared (not recorded which). V gene TRBV20-1 combines with J gene TRBJ1-2; a possible D gene is TRBD1 (5 bases). What was sequenced was blood buffy coat. This CDR3 is CSARILGGDGYTF. CDR3 DNA (partial): TGCAGTGCTAGAATCCTGGGGGGTGATGGC.